The 9 T cell receptor beta chains given below trace back to one sample, sequenced in a study of blood T cell repertoires in COVID-19 (dated by TCRdb to 2020 to 2021). The library was obtained by the immunoSEQ multiplex PCR assay. What TCRdb holds here is the immuneACCESS table cut down to in-frame rearrangements. Part of the clones is not present; checked against another copy, under half of the missing clones reflect an unresolved V gene, and the others are unexplained. Counted in this sample were more than 350,000 clones; about 88% of them appeared once. The biggest ten clones account for approximately 1.3% of the sample. The specimen was PBMCs or T cells enriched from blood (not recorded which). The receptors shown here come from a woman aged 18 to 35 who had been exposed to COVID-19.

The chain carries TRBV6-5 and TRBJ1-1; no firm D call. This CDR3 is 14 amino acids long. V was shortened by 6 bases and J by 0 bases, with 11 bases between the two germline ends. Germline V gives CDR1 MNHEY, CDR2 SVGAGI. Written as DNA, the CDR3 is TGTGCCAGCAGCCGGAGCGGACTGAACACTGAAGCTTTCTTT. It codes for CASSRSGLNTEAFF.

The chain carries TRBV7-6 and TRBJ1-2; D unclear. Trimming shortened V by 1 base and J by 4 bases, and 13 bases separated the two germline ends. Per germline, CDR1 SGHVS and CDR2 FNYEAQ. This CDR3 has 15 amino acids. This CDR3 is CASSLGQKYGYGYTF. In DNA, the CDR3 is TGTGCCAGCAGCTTAGGCCAGAAATATGGCTATGGCTACACCTTC.

The J gene is TRBJ2-3, the V gene TRBV9, with D perhaps matching TRBD2 (6 bases). Germline lookup yields CDR1 SGDLS and CDR2 YYNGEE. This CDR3 spans 13 amino acids. Trimming left V 3 bases short and J 6 bases short, with 11 bases between. The chain's CDR3 is CASSAGVGDTQYF. CDR3 nucleotide sequence: TGTGCCAGCAGCGCGGGAGTCGGGGATACGCAGTATTTT.

J is TRBJ1-4 and V is TRBV28; a weak D match, TRBD1 (5 bases). The CDR3 covers 15 residues. The germline V gene encodes CDR1 MDHEN and CDR2 SYDVKM. Trimming pared 6 bases from V and 8 bases from J, leaving 19 bases between. The CDR3 sequence is CASSGRSQGQEKLFF. CDR3 nucleotide sequence: TGTGCCAGCAGCGGGAGGTCCCAGGGTCAGGAAAAACTGTTTTTT.

The CDR3 region has the DNA TGTGCCAGCAGTGAAGAGCACAATGAGCAGTTCTTC. Translated: CASSEEHNEQFF. This rearrangement joins TRBV2 to TRBJ2-1; no reliable D call. Germline assignment: CDR1 SNHLY and CDR2 FYNNEI. With 1 base removed from V and 5 bases from J, the gap between germline ends came to 3 bases. The CDR3 has 12 amino acids. Full variable domain (missing parts from reference TRBV2 and TRBJ2-1): EPEVTQTPSHQVTQMGQEVILRCVPISNHLYFYWYRQILGQKVEFLVSFYNNEISEKSEIFDDQFSVERPDGSNFTLKIRSTKLEDSAMYFCASSEEHNEQFFGPGTRLTVL.

The chain is built from TRBV11-2 and TRBJ2-7; D is perhaps TRBD1 (6 bases). The V end was cut by 2 bases, the J end by 3 bases, with 23 bases between. This CDR3 comprises 18 residues. CDR1 is SGHAT and CDR2 is FQNNGV in the germline V gene. This CDR3 reads CASSLPPGAGWGHYEQYF. The DNA of the CDR3 is TGTGCCAGCAGCTTACCCCCCGGGGCGGGTTGGGGACACTACGAGCAGTACTTC.

This clone occurred a few times. The chain combines TRBV20-1 with TRBJ2-5, with a tentative D call TRBD2 (5 bases). Germline CDR1 reads DFQATT; CDR2 reads SNEGSKA (reference sequence). Deletions cut 3 bases from V and 3 bases from J, with 17 bases between. This CDR3 has 15 amino acids. The CDR3 spells CSASSGWVVEETQYF. The CDR3, as DNA: TGCAGTGCTAGTTCGGGATGGGTAGTAGAAGAGACCCAGTACTTC.

This sequence joins TRBV15 and TRBJ1-2, with 7 positions matching TRBD1. CDR3 length: 12 amino acids. Trimming at V came to 5 bases and at J to 4 bases, leaving 1 base not matched to a gene. CDR1 and CDR2 (germline): LNHNV, YYDKDF (reference sequence). CDR3 sequence (DNA): TGTGCCACCAGCGACAGGGCCTATGGCTACACCTTC. This sequence encodes CATSDRAYGYTF.

The chain combines TRBV3-1 (or the pseudogene TRBV3-2) with TRBJ1-5; TRBD1 aligns across 9 bases. This CDR3 has 15 residues. Germline CDR1 LGHDT, CDR2 YNNKEL (reference sequence). V was pared by 1 base and J by 7 bases, with 5 bases of the junction left unmatched. The CDR3, as DNA: TGTGCCAGCAGCCAAGGCGGACAGGGGAACCAGCCCCAGCATTTT. Protein product: CASSQGGQGNQPQHF.